This T cell receptor beta chain was found in a study of T cells in tumors after PD-1 blockade. Study at large: Either cemiplimab 350 mg every 2 weeks or pembrolizumab 200 mg every 3 weeks was given. Some patients also took daily vismodegib 150 mg during anti-PD-1 treatment. General study points: Roughly two fifths of tumor TCR clonotypes were also found in blood.

The repertoire was sequenced with immunoSEQ multiplex PCR; TCRdb's copy has only in-frame clones and lacks some. The top ten hold about 3.8% of the sample, which has approximately 48,000 clones, 65% to 85% seen once. Points on this clone: Its specificity is unknown.

This CDR3 has 16 amino acids. Trimming removed 6 bases from V and 9 bases from J, with 24 bases in between. Germline V CDR1 and CDR2: WNHNN, SYGVQD (reference sequence). This sequence joins TRBV10-1 and TRBJ2-1; possibly TRBD1 for D (6 bases). The receptor's source is a human donor with basal cell carcinoma. Here the sequenced sample was PBMCs, taken before anti-PD-1 treatment. The CDR3, as DNA: TGCGCCAGCAGCACCACAGGGAAAGGAGAATACGGTGAGCAGTTCTTC. It encodes CASSTTGKGEYGEQFF.